The T cell receptor (beta chain) under discussion was sequenced for a study of blood T cell repertoires in COVID-19. For the study at large: The United States, Italy and Spain were the sources of the acute and convalescent COVID-19 samples.

In the authors' methods: By means of reference gene primer amplification, nucleated cell counts were estimated. Clones were read by immunoSEQ multiplex PCR, and TCRdb kept only the in-frame ones, dropping some. The DNA was the basis for D and trimming; V, J and clone size are from that table. There are some 99,000 clones in the sample; 80% occur only once, and about 4.5% lies in the top ten. The length of the CDR3 is 17 residues. Losses at the gene ends were 3 bases for V and 6 bases for J; bases not matched to a gene: 15. Germline V gene lookup returns CDR1 SGHRS and CDR2 YFSETQ. The receptor's source is a human donor in a cohort sampled during active or convalescent COVID-19. The sample consisted of peripheral blood. The J gene is TRBJ2-7, the V gene TRBV5-1, with 10 bases aligning to TRBD1. The DNA for the CDR3 is TGCGCCAGCAGCTCGTTGGGGAACCGGGACAGGGGAGTCGAGCAGTACTTC. Its protein is CASSSLGNRDRGVEQYF.